The 28 T cell receptor beta chains in this list originate from one sample, sequenced in a study of glioma-infiltrating T cells. The iRepertoire nested amplicon-rescue multiplex PCR amplified TCR alpha and beta CDR3s from RNA. In TCRdb, the multiplex PCR reads were re-called with MiXCR into one record per CDR3 protein. Here the sample spans about 140,000 distinct CDR3 sequences, about 39% being singletons. The sample taken for sequencing was glioma tissue, nonneoplastic brain tissue, or PBMCs (not recorded which). The source is a human donor with low-grade glioma or glioblastoma, undergoing nonglioma brain surgery, or in good health (not recorded which).

This rearrangement joins TRBV6-1 to TRBJ2-2; D not certain. This CDR3 is 15 amino acids long. The ends were cut back, 5 bases at V and 1 base at J, with 11 bases in the middle. Germline assignment: CDR1 MNHNS and CDR2 SASEGT. The CDR3 loop is CASSLTLLNTGELFF. CDR3 DNA sequence: TGTGCCAGCAGTCTGACCCTATTGAACACCGGGGAGCTGTTTTTT.

The chain carries TRBV6-1 and TRBJ2-6; D unresolved. Germline V CDR1 and CDR2: MNHNS, SASEGT. Trimming took off 6 bases at V and 0 bases at J, with 15 bases between the two ends. This CDR3 has 17 residues. In DNA, the CDR3 is TGTGCCAGCAGAAGAGGCAATACCCCCTCTGGGGCCAACGTCCTGACTTTC. Protein sequence: CASRRGNTPSGANVLTF.

The CDR3 sequence: CASSPGRQGNTEAFF. DNA for the CDR3: TGTGCCAGCTCTCCCGGGAGACAGGGGAACACTGAAGCTTTCTTT. The V and J genes are TRBV18 and TRBJ1-1, with 7 bases matching TRBD1. Germline V gene data show CDR1 as KGHSH and CDR2 as LQKENI. This CDR3 has 15 amino acids. V shed 6 bases, J shed 1 base, and the junction held 8 bases outside the gene matches.

This clonotype was seen a handful of times. The gene calls are TRBV6-5 and TRBJ1-1; D is uncertain. Trimming pared 6 bases from V and 3 bases from J, leaving 23 bases between. The CDR3 is 17 residues long. Germline CDR1 MNHEY, CDR2 SVGAGI. CDR3 amino acids: CASRKAGRVGQDTEAFF. CDR3 nucleotide sequence: TGTGCCAGCAGAAAGGCGGGCCGGGTCGGTCAGGACACTGAAGCTTTCTTT.

The table lists this clonotype with a few counts. V usage is TRBV7-2 and J usage is TRBJ2-1; no clear D. From germline, CDR1 is SGHTA and CDR2 FQGNSA. V lost 2 bases, J lost 6 bases, and 8 bases lay in between. The CDR3 consists of 13 residues. CDR3 amino acids: CASSLQSGNEQFF. Here the CDR3 DNA reads TGTGCCAGCAGCTTACAAAGTGGCAATGAGCAGTTCTTC. Combining the CDR3 with reference TRBV7-2 and TRBJ2-1 gives the whole variable domain GAGVSQSPSNKVTEKGKDVELRCDPISGHTALYWYRQSLGQGLEFLIYFQGNSAPDKSGLPSDRFSAERTGGSVSTLTIQRTQQEDSAVYLCASSLQSGNEQFFGPGTRLTVL.

There are a few counts of this clonotype. The V call is TRBV6-1, the J call TRBJ2-7; D perhaps matches TRBD1 (6 bases). Germline V gene sequence: CDR1 MNHNS, CDR2 SASEGT. The ends were cut back, 7 bases at V and 0 bases at J, with 10 bases in the middle. CDR3 length equals 13 residues. The CDR3 here is CASNRDTSYEQYF. The CDR3 nucleotides read TGTGCCAGCAATCGGGACACCTCCTACGAGCAGTACTTC.

The chain couples TRBV19 to TRBJ2-5; 7 nucleotides agree with TRBD1. The CDR3 runs 16 residues. Germline V gene sequence: CDR1 LNHDA, CDR2 SQIVND (reference sequence). V shed 5 bases, J shed 5 bases, and the junction held 14 bases outside the gene matches. The CDR3 DNA reads TGTGCCAGTAGTTCCAAGGGGGCAGGGTCCCGTGAGACCCAGTACTTC. Amino acids: CASSSKGAGSRETQYF.

The genes are TRBV5-1 and TRBJ1-1, with 7 bases aligning to TRBD1. The germline CDR1 and CDR2 sequences are SGHRS and YFSETQ. This CDR3 is 15 amino acids long. J lost 0 bases, V lost 3 bases, and 5 bases had no gene match. The CDR3 DNA reads as TGCGCCAGCAGCTCAGGACAGGCCTTGAACACTGAAGCTTTCTTT. The encoded protein is CASSSGQALNTEAFF.

The J gene is TRBJ2-7, the V gene TRBV20-1; tentative D call: TRBD1 (5 bases). Germline V gives CDR1 DFQATT, CDR2 SNEGSKA (reference sequence). The CDR3 covers 12 residues. Between the trimmed V and J ends, which lost 3 bases and 6 bases, there was a span of 12 bases. The CDR3 DNA reads TGCAGTGCTAGTCGGTTTCAGGGCGAGCAGTACTTC. Translated, it gives CSASRFQGEQYF.

This chain joins TRBV7-2 and TRBJ2-1; D not certain. This CDR3 is built from 16 residues. Germline V gives CDR1 SGHTA, CDR2 FQGNSA. The germline V and J ends were trimmed by 1 base and 1 base, with 11 bases remaining between them. The CDR3 protein is CASSLEPGLSYNEQFF. CDR3 DNA sequence: TGTGCCAGCAGCTTAGAGCCGGGTCTTTCCTACAATGAGCAGTTCTTC.

This clonotype was recorded a few times. This chain uses TRBV2 with TRBJ1-1; D may be TRBD1 (6 bases). The CDR3 spans 15 residues. V was pared by 1 base and J by 0 bases, with 9 bases between. Germline assignment: CDR1 SNHLY and CDR2 FYNNEI. In DNA form, the CDR3 reads TGTGCCAGCAGTGAAGAGGACAGCTTGAACACTGAAGCTTTCTTT. Protein sequence: CASSEEDSLNTEAFF.

The rearrangement uses TRBV6-2 or TRBV6-3 and TRBJ1-3, with no clear D. The CDR3 length is 15 residues. Germline V gene sequence: CDR1 MNHEY, CDR2 SVGEGT. The germline V and J ends were trimmed by 0 bases and 2 bases, with 8 bases remaining between them. The CDR3 nucleotides read TGTGCCAGCAGTTACTCCTGGGCGGCTGGAAACACCATATATTTT. Its translation: CASSYSWAAGNTIYF.

The rearrangement joins TRBV19 to TRBJ2-1; no firm D call. The germline CDR1 and CDR2 sequences are LNHDA and SQIVND (reference sequence). V was trimmed by 0 bases and J by 10 bases, leaving 10 bases between them. The CDR3 spans 13 residues. This CDR3 reads CASSIEPGVEQFF. The CDR3 bases are TGTGCCAGTAGTATAGAGCCCGGCGTGGAGCAGTTCTTC.

This clonotype was recorded a few times. The CDR3 spells CASSRLAGAVSGYTF. Here the CDR3 DNA reads TGTGCCAGCAGCCGCCTGGCGGGGGCCGTTAGTGGCTACACCTTC. This chain connects TRBV7-9 to TRBJ1-2, with D tentatively TRBD1 (6 bases). The length of the CDR3 is 15 residues. Trimming removed 5 bases from V and 7 bases from J, with 20 bases in between. Germline values: CDR1 SEHNR, CDR2 FQNEAQ (reference sequence).

This clonotype showed up just a few times. J is TRBJ1-6 and V is TRBV4-3; 11 nucleotides line up with TRBD1. Germline loops: CDR1 LGHNA, CDR2 YSLEER. The V and J ends lost 0 bases and 7 bases, in that order; junction bases with no gene match: 2. This CDR3 has 16 residues. In DNA form, the CDR3 reads TGCGCCAGCAGCCAAGATGGGGACAGGGGGAATTCACCCCTCCACTTT. Its protein product is CASSQDGDRGNSPLHF.

V usage is TRBV19 and J usage is TRBJ1-1; D unresolved. V lost 6 bases to trimming and J lost 8 bases, with 16 bases between them. Germline V gene lookup returns CDR1 LNHDA and CDR2 SQIVND (reference sequence). This CDR3 contains 13 residues. The CDR3 DNA reads as TGTGCCAGTAGGACGCACACGCTAGGGGAAGCTTTCTTT. It yields the protein CASRTHTLGEAFF. Complete variable domain (other parts from reference TRBV19 and TRBJ1-1): DGGITQSPKYLFRKEGQNVTLSCEQNLNHDAMYWYRQDPGQGLRLIYYSQIVNDFQKGDIAEGYSVSREKKESFPLTVTSAQKNPTAFYLCASRTHTLGEAFFGQGTRLTVV.

The J gene is TRBJ1-1, the V gene TRBV4-2; tentatively, D is TRBD1 (5 bases). V lost 6 bases and J lost 2, with 13 bases in between. Germline lookup yields CDR1 LGHNA and CDR2 YNFKEQ. The CDR3 runs 14 residues. The CDR3 sequence is CASSHGGENTEAFF. The DNA for the CDR3 is TGTGCCAGCAGTCACGGGGGGGAAAACACTGAAGCTTTCTTT.

The DNA of the CDR3 is TGTGCCAGCAGTTCGTGGACAGGGGGGAACACTGAAGCTTTCTTT. Protein: CASSSWTGGNTEAFF. The chain employs TRBV6-5 and TRBJ1-1; TRBD1 aligns across 10 bases. From germline, CDR1 is MNHEY and CDR2 SVGAGI. The CDR3 runs 15 residues. Trimming took 4 bases from V and 1 from J; bases not matched to a gene: 3.

In its sample, this clonotype ranks as medium-sized. The CDR3 DNA sequence: TGTGCCAGCAGTTACTCTAGCGAGGACAATGAGCAGTTCTTC. Protein product: CASSYSSEDNEQFF. V is TRBV6-2 or TRBV6-3 and J is TRBJ2-1, with a possible D match to TRBD2 (5 bases). Per the germline V gene, CDR1 is MNHEY and CDR2 is SVGEGT. The CDR3 has 14 residues. The V and J ends lost 0 bases and 5 bases respectively, with 8 bases between them.

The CDR3 spells CASSFDYQSYEQYF. Here the CDR3 DNA reads TGTGCCAGCAGCTTTGATTACCAATCCTACGAGCAGTACTTC. This chain connects TRBV7-2 to TRBJ2-1, with D hard to call. Near its end, the DNA agrees better with TRBJ2-7, so the J call may be wrong. The CDR3 extends over 14 amino acids. Germline loops: CDR1 SGHTA, CDR2 FQGNSA.

This clonotype was seen a few times. The rearrangement links TRBV6-6 to TRBJ1-6, with a tentative D call TRBD1 (5 bases). This CDR3 is 17 amino acids long. Germline CDR1 is MNHNY and CDR2 is SVGAGI (reference sequence). The germline V and J ends were trimmed by 2 bases and 10 bases, with 21 bases remaining between them. The CDR3 sequence: CASSYTMGRQAGSPLHF. CDR3 in DNA: TGTGCCAGCAGTTACACTATGGGGAGGCAGGCAGGGTCACCCCTCCACTTT.

Comments on this clonotype: A read error is possible here, since a much larger clone lies one base away. V gene TRBV9 combines with J gene TRBJ2-7; TRBD1 agrees at 9 bases. The CDR3 has 14 residues. V gave up 4 bases and J gave up 2 bases; unmatched junction bases: 4. Germline V gene lookup returns CDR1 SGDLS and CDR2 YYNGEE. CDR3 DNA: TGTGCCAGCAGCCCCGGGACAGGGACCTACGAGCAGTACTTC. It encodes CASSPGTGTYEQYF.

The sample holds one count of this clonotype. The chain has TRBV19 and TRBJ2-1, with D possibly matching TRBD2 (5 bases). V gave up 7 bases and J gave up 7 bases, with 20 bases separating them. CDR3 size: 15 residues. Germline values: CDR1 LNHDA, CDR2 SQIVND (reference sequence). The CDR3 DNA is TGTGCCAGTACCTCCCGTGGGAGTAAGAGGAATGAGCAGTTCTTC. This encodes CASTSRGSKRNEQFF. Full variable domain (missing parts from reference TRBV19 and TRBJ2-1): DGGITQSPKYLFRKEGQNVTLSCEQNLNHDAMYWYRQDPGQGLRLIYYSQIVNDFQKGDIAEGYSVSREKKESFPLTVTSAQKNPTAFYLCASTSRGSKRNEQFFGPGTRLTVL.

This clonotype has only a few counts. The V gene is TRBV28, the J gene TRBJ2-1, with D maybe TRBD2 (5 bases). V dropped 3 bases and J dropped 3 bases, with 12 bases sitting between them. The CDR3 loop spans 15 amino acids. Germline CDR1 is MDHEN and CDR2 is SYDVKM. CDR3 loop: CASSFEGMVYNEQFF. The CDR3 bases are TGTGCCAGCAGTTTTGAGGGAATGGTCTACAATGAGCAGTTCTTC. Supplemented by reference TRBV28 and TRBJ2-1, the full variable domain reads DVKVTQSSRYLVKRTGEKVFLECVQDMDHENMFWYRQDPGLGLRLIYFSYDVKMKEKGDIPEGYSVSREKKERFSLILESASTNQTSMYLCASSFEGMVYNEQFFGPGTRLTVL.

CDR3: CASSQGDKSPLHF. The DNA of the CDR3 is TGTGCCAGCAGCCAAGGGGACAAGTCACCCCTCCACTTT. The chain uses TRBV6-2 or TRBV6-3 and TRBJ1-6, with a possible D match to TRBD1 (6 bases). The V gene's germline CDR1 is MNHEY and CDR2 SVGEGT. V lost 6 bases, J lost 10 bases, and 13 bases lay in between. The CDR3 consists of 13 residues.

V and J are TRBV6-5 and TRBJ2-3; the match to TRBD2 covers 8 bases. Germline CDR1 is MNHEY and CDR2 is SVGAGI. The CDR3 spans 16 residues. The ends lost 6 bases at V and 6 bases at J; junction bases unmatched: 14. CDR3 sequence: CASRARGGLAGDTQYF. In DNA form, the CDR3 reads TGTGCCAGCAGGGCTAGAGGTGGACTAGCCGGGGATACGCAGTATTTT.

The chain uses TRBV6-2 or TRBV6-3 and TRBJ2-1; a weak D match, TRBD2 (7 bases). Trimming took 8 bases from V and 6 from J, leaving 23 bases between them. Germline CDR1 and CDR2: MNHEY and SVGEGT. The CDR3 has 16 amino acids. CDR3 nucleotides: TGTGCCAGCTCGGGGGCGGGAGAGAAATTCTTCAATGAGCAGTTCTTC. It codes for CASSGAGEKFFNEQFF.

The chain uses TRBV6-1 and TRBJ1-6; D possibly corresponds to TRBD1 (5 bases). CDR1 is MNHNS, CDR2 SASEGT, per germline. With 7 bases removed from V and 14 bases from J, the gap between germline ends came to 18 bases. The CDR3 totals 13 residues. The CDR3, as DNA: TGTGCCAGCAACGGGACGCGGGCTGGAACCCTCCACTTT. As protein: CASNGTRAGTLHF.